This TCR beta chain was captured in a study of pediatric ulcerative colitis. Broader study findings: Ulcerative colitis patients shared more blood-rectal clones than controls.

TCRdb's copy holds only in-frame clones and misses some; the assay was immunoSEQ multiplex PCR. Among 25,000 to 35,000 clones listed, around 80% were seen once. With respect to this clone: Its antigen is unidentified.

Trimming took 2 bases from V and 0 from J, leaving 13 bases between them. In germline, CDR1 is MNHEY, CDR2 SMNVEV (reference sequence). CDR3 length equals 16 residues. The receptor comes from a boy younger than 18 with severe ulcerative colitis. The chain combines TRBV27 with TRBJ1-1; possible D gene TRBD1, 5 bases. The specimen sequenced was blood. The CDR3 DNA is TGTGCCAGCAGTTTAGTGCAGGGAATAATGAACACTGAAGCTTTCTTT. Translation gives CASSLVQGIMNTEAFF.